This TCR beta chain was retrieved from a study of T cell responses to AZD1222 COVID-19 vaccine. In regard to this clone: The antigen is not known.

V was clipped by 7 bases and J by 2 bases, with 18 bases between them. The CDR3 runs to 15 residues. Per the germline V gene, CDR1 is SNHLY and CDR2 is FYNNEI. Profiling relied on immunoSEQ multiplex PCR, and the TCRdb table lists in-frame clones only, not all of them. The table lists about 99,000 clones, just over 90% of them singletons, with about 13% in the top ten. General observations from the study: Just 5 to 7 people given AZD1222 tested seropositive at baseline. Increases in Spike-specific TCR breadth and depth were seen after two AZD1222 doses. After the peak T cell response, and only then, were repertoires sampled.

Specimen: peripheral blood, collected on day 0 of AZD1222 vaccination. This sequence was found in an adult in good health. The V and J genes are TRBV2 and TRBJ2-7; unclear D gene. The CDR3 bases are TGTGCCAGCACCGAATATCGTGGATGGGCCTACGAGCAGTACTTC. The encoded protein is CASTEYRGWAYEQYF.